A selection of T cell receptor beta chains follows, all from one sample in a study of T cell repertoires in cytomegalovirus infection. No antigen has been assigned to these receptors. TCRdb re-derived calls from the reads in MiXCR, one entry per CDR3 protein. The sample carries more than 95,000 distinct CDR3 sequences, roughly 32% recorded once. The source material was CD8+ T cells from cultured PBMCs, sampled from culture after CMV antigen stimulation. These receptor sequences come from a human donor in good health (CMV status not recorded). Some clones in this sample may be carry-over from other donors' samples. CDR3s include the opening cysteine and the closing phenylalanine or tryptophan. The D gene is left open where the match is weak. Clone size appears in some rows only: once, few, many, or a class for an expanded clone.

v_gene,abundance,j_gene,d_gene,CDR3nt,CDR3aa
TRBV12-3/TRBV12-4,.,TRBJ1-1,.,TGTGCCAGCAGTCCTTGGGGGGGCGCGGCCACTGAAGCTTTCTTT,CASSPWGGAATEAFF
TRBV5-1,few,TRBJ1-6,.,TGCGCCAGCAGCTTTGACGGACGCGCCTATAATTCACCCCTCCACTTT,CASSFDGRAYNSPLHF
TRBV28,many,TRBJ2-7,.,TGTGCCAGCAGAGGGACCGAAGCCTACGAGCAGTACTTC,CASRGTEAYEQYF
TRBV10-3,few,TRBJ2-5,.,TGTGCCATCAGTGAGTCTCCAACGCAAGAGACCCAGTACTTC,CAISESPTQETQYF
TRBV7-2,few,TRBJ2-7,.,TGTGCCAGCAGCCCCCGGGACGGAGGCTCTTACGAGCAGTACTTC,CASSPRDGGSYEQYF
TRBV6-6,.,TRBJ1-2,.,TGTGCCAGCAGTTATCTGGGGGTTAACTATGGCTACACCTTC,CASSYLGVNYGYTF
TRBV3-1,.,TRBJ1-1,.,TGTGCCAGCAGCCATTTGGGCAGCATATTGGGGGACACTGAAGCTTTCTTT,CASSHLGSILGDTEAFF
TRBV2,few,TRBJ1-4,.,TGTGCCAGCAGAATCAACAGGGCGGTGAATGAAAAACTGTTTTTT,CASRINRAVNEKLFF
TRBV6-6,.,TRBJ1-5,.,TGTGCCAGCAGTTACCATGGGGAGCAGCCCCAGCATTTT,CASSYHGEQPQHF
TRBV11-2,many,TRBJ2-3,TRBD2,TGTGCCAGCAGCTTAGTCCGGGGGGGTCAGGTAACGCAGTATTTT,CASSLVRGGQVTQYF
TRBV28,.,TRBJ2-7,.,TGTGCCAGCAGGGGGACGACAGAGTACTACGAGCAGTACTTC,CASRGTTEYYEQYF
TRBV7-2,.,TRBJ1-2,.,TGTGCCAGCTCGCCGGGGTCGGCTGGCTACACCTTC,CASSPGSAGYTF
TRBV9,.,TRBJ2-1,.,TGTGCCAGCAGCGTATATTCACTCGGGACTCTCAATGAGCAGTTCTTC,CASSVYSLGTLNEQFF
TRBV2,few,TRBJ1-4,.,TGTGCCAGCAGTGAAGGCCCGCCCGGGGGCTTTAATGAAAAACTGTTTTTT,CASSEGPPGGFNEKLFF
TRBV5-5,.,TRBJ2-6,.,TGTGCCAGCAGCTCACAGGGTTCTTCCTTTGGGGCCAACGTCCTGACTTTC,CASSSQGSSFGANVLTF
TRBV4-3,few,TRBJ1-6,.,TGCGCCAGCAGCCAAGAGACCCCTTCCTCTGGCCTGGGTTCACCCCTCCACTTT,CASSQETPSSGLGSPLHF
TRBV7-6,.,TRBJ1-1,.,TGTGCCAGCAGGGATCTTGGGGGCACTGAAGCTTTCTTT,CASRDLGGTEAFF
TRBV20-1,.,TRBJ1-1,.,TGCAGTGCTAGAGACACCAAGAGGTGGACTGAAGCTTTCTTT,CSARDTKRWTEAFF
TRBV19,.,TRBJ2-5,.,TGTGCCAGTACCCCAGGGTCTAGCGAAGAGACCCAGTACTTC,CASTPGSSEETQYF
TRBV5-4,few,TRBJ1-3,.,TGTGCCAGCAGCCCAATGGGAGGATCTGGAAACACCATATATTTT,CASSPMGGSGNTIYF
TRBV7-8,many,TRBJ2-2,TRBD1,TGTGCCAGCAGCTTAGAACAGGGGACCACCGGGGAGCTGTTTTTT,CASSLEQGTTGELFF
TRBV28,.,TRBJ2-3,.,TGTGCCAGCAGCGTCATAGAAGGAGATACGCAGTATTTT,CASSVIEGDTQYF
TRBV19,few,TRBJ2-7,.,TGTGCCAGTAGTAAGAGGACCGACTCCTACGAGCAGTACTTC,CASSKRTDSYEQYF
TRBV6-6,.,TRBJ2-3,.,TGTGCCAGCAGTTACCTTAGGGGCCCTCAGGGTACAGATACGCAGTATTTT,CASSYLRGPQGTDTQYF
TRBV5-1,few,TRBJ2-7,.,TGCGCCAGCAGCTTGGCCCCCACGTTCTACGAGCAGTACTTC,CASSLAPTFYEQYF
TRBV11-2,few,TRBJ1-1,.,TGTGCCAGCAGCTTACGTGGGGGGGGCGGCACTGAAGCTTTCTTT,CASSLRGGGGTEAFF
TRBV6-1,few,TRBJ1-4,.,TGTGCCAGCACAGCGGGTGAAAAACTGTTTTTT,CASTAGEKLFF
TRBV19,.,TRBJ1-2,TRBD1,TGTGCCAGTAGTATCGGGACAGGGGCTGATGGCTACACCTTC,CASSIGTGADGYTF
TRBV27,few,TRBJ2-7,.,TGTGCCAGCAGTGGCTACGTGCAGCCCAGCTCCTACGAGCAGTACTTC,CASSGYVQPSSYEQYF
TRBV7-9,few,TRBJ2-2,.,TGTGCCAGCAGCTCGGGGGACACCCGAGTGAGGGAGCTGTTTTTT,CASSSGDTRVRELFF
TRBV5-1,few,TRBJ2-1,TRBD2,TGCGCCAGCAGCCGTTCCTGGCGGGGGGCGAGGAGCTCCTACAATGAGCAGTTCTTC,CASSRSWRGARSSYNEQFF
TRBV7-6,.,TRBJ1-1,.,TGTGCCAGCAGCCTTAATTCCCCCGGGACAACGACTGAAGCTTTCTTT,CASSLNSPGTTTEAFF
TRBV20-1,.,TRBJ2-1,.,TGCAGTGCTAGAGATATGACAGCCTCCTACAATGAGCAGTTCTTC,CSARDMTASYNEQFF
TRBV29-1,.,TRBJ2-1,.,TGCAGCGTGGGTAGCAAATACAATGAGCAGTTCTTC,CSVGSKYNEQFF
TRBV9,.,TRBJ2-3,TRBD2,TGTGCCAGCAGCGTAGCTACTAGCGGCCTCACAGATACGCAGTATTTT,CASSVATSGLTDTQYF